Each of the 32 T cell receptor beta chains below was sequenced from the same sample in a study of cytomegalovirus exposure and HLA in healthy donors. The PCR employed 60 Vbeta primers together with 13 Jbeta primers. Assay used: immunoSEQ multiplex PCR; TCRdb lists only in-frame clones, some missing. The sample yields around 170,000 clones, 75% to 85% seen once. The sample was PBMCs. These receptors came from a woman younger than 30 in good health and CMV-seronegative.

The chain couples TRBV30 to TRBJ2-5; 9 positions agree with TRBD2. The end of the DNA aligns better with TRBJ2-7, so the J call may be wrong. Germline values: CDR1 GTSNPN, CDR2 SVGIG (reference sequence). The CDR3 length is 15 residues. The CDR3 coding sequence is TGTGCCTGGAGTGTGTCGACTAGCGGAGCTTACGAGCAGTACTTC. It codes for CAWSVSTSGAYEQYF.

This clone showed up just once. The J gene is TRBJ1-6, the V gene TRBV2, with 7 bases fitting TRBD1. Germline V CDR1 and CDR2: SNHLY, FYNNEI. V dropped 2 bases and J dropped 8; count of bases not matched to a gene: 12. This CDR3 has 17 amino acids. In DNA, the CDR3 is TGTGCCAGCAGTGAACGCTCCGGGACAGACAGACATTCACCCCTCCACTTT. As protein: CASSERSGTDRHSPLHF.

The CDR3, as DNA: TGTGCCAGCAGCCCCGGGACTCCTGTCTCTGGGGCCAACGTCCTGACTTTC. Translation gives CASSPGTPVSGANVLTF. The chain is built from TRBV5-4 and TRBJ2-6, with D perhaps TRBD2 (6 bases). The V end lost 4 bases, the J end lost 0 bases, and 14 bases lay between the germline ends. Germline CDR1 reads SGHNT; CDR2 reads YYREEE (reference sequence). CDR3 length equals 17 residues.

The chain recombines TRBV5-8 with TRBJ1-1; a possible D gene is TRBD1 (5 bases). Germline V CDR1 and CDR2: SGHTS, YDEGEE. V lost 5 bases and J lost 0, with 14 bases in between. This CDR3 spans 15 amino acids. The CDR3 DNA sequence: TGTGCCAGCAGGGAGGGGCACACACTGAACACTGAAGCTTTCTTT. It codes for CASREGHTLNTEAFF.

The chain joins TRBV7-2 to TRBJ2-7, with D perhaps matching TRBD1 (5 bases). This CDR3 comprises 15 residues. The V end was cut by 1 base, the J end by 6 bases, with 16 bases between. The germline gives CDR1 SGHTA, CDR2 FQGNSA. Here the CDR3 DNA reads TGTGCCAGCAGCTTAGGCCAGGGCGAGTGGGGCGAGCAGTACTTC. This encodes CASSLGQGEWGEQYF.

This chain connects TRBV6-1 to TRBJ1-4; 9 bases fit TRBD1. Trimming at V came to 4 bases and at J to 5 bases, leaving 5 bases not matched to a gene. The CDR3 has 15 residues. Germline CDR1 and CDR2: MNHNS and SASEGT. Here the CDR3 reads CASSAAGTGNEKLFF. CDR3 sequence (DNA): TGTGCCAGCAGTGCGGCCGGGACAGGGAATGAAAAACTGTTTTTT.

CDR3 sequence: CASSLGLAGSTDTQYF. The CDR3 DNA sequence: TGTGCCAGCTCACTGGGACTAGCGGGAAGCACAGATACGCAGTATTTT. The genes are TRBV18 and TRBJ2-3; TRBD2 agrees at 13 bases. This CDR3 is 16 amino acids long. Looked up from germline, CDR1 is KGHSH and CDR2 is LQKENI. V lost 4 bases, J lost 0 bases, and 1 base stayed unmatched.

V gene TRBV2 combines with J gene TRBJ1-1; D not certain. The CDR3 extends over 13 amino acids. CDR1 and CDR2 (germline): SNHLY, FYNNEI. V was cut by 6 bases and J by 0 bases, with 8 bases left in between. The CDR3, as DNA: TGTGCCAGCAGGGGTGAGGTGAACACTGAAGCTTTCTTT. Translated, it gives CASRGEVNTEAFF.

In regard to this clone: A junction end diverges from the germline sequence, so it may reflect a read error. The V gene is TRBV6-1, the J gene TRBJ1-1; 8 nucleotides match TRBD1. Germline V gives CDR1 MNHNS, CDR2 SASEGT. The CDR3 is 16 residues long. The CDR3 nucleotides are TGTGCCATCAGTGAGCGGACAGGGCTCATGAACACTGAAGCTTTCTTT. It translates to CAISERTGLMNTEAFF.

The V call is TRBV4-1, the J call TRBJ2-5, with TRBD2 matching 14 bases. The CDR3 is made up of 18 amino acids. Trimming cost V 1 base and J 0 bases; bases outside gene matches: 4. Germline-derived CDR1 and CDR2 are MGHRA and YSYEKL. CDR3 region: CASSQARLAGGDQETQYF. CDR3 bases: TGCGCCAGCAGCCAAGCGCGACTAGCGGGGGGGGACCAAGAGACCCAGTACTTC.

The chain couples TRBV6-1 to TRBJ2-3, with 7 bases that match TRBD1. The CDR3 length is 15 residues. In germline, CDR1 is MNHNS, CDR2 SASEGT. The J segment lost 2 bases and the V segment lost 5 bases, leaving 7 bases of the junction unmatched. CDR3 bases: TGTGCCAGCAGTCGAGGGGGCGCCTTCACAGATACGCAGTATTTT. Translating it yields CASSRGGAFTDTQYF.

The chain carries TRBV7-3 and TRBJ2-5; perhaps TRBD1 as D (6 bases). CDR1 and CDR2 from the germline V gene are SGHTA and FQGTGA. The CDR3 length is 15 residues. Trimming stripped 1 base from V and 0 bases from J, with 9 bases between. CDR3 coding DNA: TGTGCCAGCAGCTTAAGGCAGGGGTACCAAGAGACCCAGTACTTC. Translation: CASSLRQGYQETQYF.

With respect to this clone: At one of its ends the junction is not consistent with the germline gene, which may arise from a read error. V gene TRBV7-9 combines with J gene TRBJ2-3; the match to TRBD1 covers 10 bases. CDR1 is SEHNR and CDR2 is FQNEAQ in the germline V gene (reference sequence). This CDR3 spans 12 amino acids. The CDR3 DNA reads as TGTGCCAGCAGCCAGGGCGGGACAGGGGAGCTTTTT. It translates to CASSQGGTGELF.

The rearrangement links TRBV28 to TRBJ1-2; no clear D. Germline V gene sequence: CDR1 MDHEN, CDR2 SYDVKM. V lost 7 bases and J 2 bases, leaving 14 bases between the germline ends. The CDR3 is 14 residues long. CDR3 sequence: CASTGNLPNYGYTF. In DNA form, the CDR3 reads TGTGCCAGCACGGGAAACCTCCCGAACTATGGCTACACCTTC.

The J gene is TRBJ2-1, the V gene TRBV18, with 10 bases identical to TRBD2. The CDR3 is 17 residues long. Trimming cost V 5 bases and J 2 bases; bases outside gene matches: 9. Germline V CDR1 and CDR2: KGHSH, LQKENI. As DNA, the CDR3 is TGTGCCAGCTCATCTACCGGACTAGCGGAGGCCTACAATGAGCAGTTCTTC. It specifies CASSSTGLAEAYNEQFF.

The chain links TRBV6-9 to TRBJ2-7, with 7 bases lining up with TRBD2. The V gene end was trimmed by 7 bases and the J gene end by 0 bases; junction bases not matched to a gene: 9. Germline loops: CDR1 MNHGY, CDR2 SVAAGI. The CDR3 extends over 15 amino acids. CDR3 amino acids: CASISRERISYEQYF. The CDR3 DNA sequence: TGTGCCAGCATTTCGCGGGAGAGGATCTCCTACGAGCAGTACTTC.

The chain couples TRBV5-5 to TRBJ2-4; 7 bases agree with TRBD1. Germline CDR1 reads SGHKS; CDR2 reads YYEKEE (reference sequence). The ends lost 1 base at V and 4 bases at J; junction bases unmatched: 2. The CDR3 consists of 14 residues. The chain's CDR3 is CASSLLGQKNIQYF. The CDR3 DNA reads as TGTGCCAGCAGCTTGTTGGGACAGAAAAACATTCAGTACTTC.

The chain links TRBV5-1 to TRBJ2-2, with a possible D match to TRBD2 (5 bases). The length of the CDR3 is 14 residues. Trimming shortened V by 7 bases and J by 4 bases, and 14 bases separated the two germline ends. Germline-derived CDR1 and CDR2 are SGHRS and YFSETQ. Here the CDR3 DNA reads TGCGCCAGCTACCCGCGCGCGGGCACCGGGGAGCTGTTTTTT. Its translation: CASYPRAGTGELFF.

The rearrangement joins TRBV27 to TRBJ1-2, with D maybe TRBD1 (6 bases). The CDR3 totals 14 residues. V gave up 5 bases and J gave up 7 bases, with 17 bases separating them. The germline V gene encodes CDR1 MNHEY and CDR2 SMNVEV (reference sequence). The DNA for the CDR3 is TGTGCCAGCAGTCTCCTTACAGGGAAGGGTGGCTACACCTTC. Translation: CASSLLTGKGGYTF.

The rearrangement joins TRBV18 to TRBJ2-7; TRBD2 is a possible D gene (6 bases). CDR1 is KGHSH and CDR2 is LQKENI in the germline V gene. The CDR3 consists of 15 residues. The V end lost 3 bases, the J end lost 2 bases, and 14 bases lay between the germline ends. DNA of the CDR3: TGTGCCAGCTCACCCAGGAGGGACGCCGCCTACGAGCAGTACTTC. This codes for CASSPRRDAAYEQYF.

This chain links TRBV27 with TRBJ2-7; perhaps TRBD2 as D (5 bases). This CDR3 contains 16 residues. V lost 5 bases and J lost 5, with 22 bases in between. Germline CDR1 and CDR2: MNHEY and SMNVEV (reference sequence). The CDR3 region is CASSVEPTRIRDEQYF. CDR3 DNA: TGTGCCAGCAGTGTCGAGCCTACTAGAATTCGGGACGAGCAGTACTTC.

This clone was observed a few times. The chain has TRBV12-5 and TRBJ2-2; D not resolved. In germline, CDR1 is LGHNT, CDR2 FRNRAP. This CDR3 region has 16 residues. Trimming took off 2 bases at V and 1 base at J, with 11 bases between the two ends. This CDR3 is CASGLSEVGNTGELFF. The CDR3 DNA reads as TGTGCTAGTGGTTTGAGCGAAGTCGGGAACACCGGGGAGCTGTTTTTT.

V usage is TRBV19 and J usage is TRBJ1-1; no clear D gene. Germline V gene lookup returns CDR1 LNHDA and CDR2 SQIVND (reference sequence). The V end lost 9 bases, the J end lost 1 base, and 15 bases lay between the germline ends. The CDR3 has 14 residues. In nucleotides, the CDR3 is TGTGCCAGCACGGCCGGACTGACGAACACTGAAGCTTTCTTT. Translated: CASTAGLTNTEAFF.

This clone was seen just once. This chain links TRBV7-7 with TRBJ1-3; the match to TRBD1 covers 7 bases. The junction had 4 bases not matched to a gene; V was cut back by 5 bases and J by 0 bases. Germline V lookup: CDR1 SSHAT, CDR2 FNYEAQ (reference sequence). The CDR3 runs 15 residues. CDR3 sequence: CASSEDRNSGNTIYF. Here the CDR3 DNA reads TGTGCCAGCAGCGAGGACAGGAACTCTGGAAACACCATATATTTT.

CDR3 coding DNA: TGTGCCAGCAGCGTAGGGGGCCCCATGAACACTGAAGCTTTCTTT. Its translation is CASSVGGPMNTEAFF. J is TRBJ1-1 and V is TRBV9; maybe TRBD1 (5 bases). Germline values: CDR1 SGDLS, CDR2 YYNGEE. The CDR3 contains 15 residues. V lost 0 bases to trimming and J lost 0 bases, with 9 bases between them.

This rearrangement joins TRBV11-2 to TRBJ2-7; 7 bases align to TRBD2. This CDR3 has 15 amino acids. The ends lost 2 bases at V and 3 bases at J; junction bases unmatched: 7. CDR1 and CDR2 (germline): SGHAT, FQNNGV. In DNA, the CDR3 is TGTGCCAGCAGCTTATTCAGCGGGGAATACTACGAGCAGTACTTC. Residues: CASSLFSGEYYEQYF.

The V call is TRBV7-9, the J call TRBJ1-1, with TRBD1 as a possible D gene (5 bases). CDR3 size: 14 residues. CDR1 and CDR2 from the germline V gene are SEHNR and FQNEAQ (reference sequence). Trimming took 0 bases from V and 6 from J, leaving 11 bases between them. The CDR3: CASSLAYTGAEAFF. The CDR3, as DNA: TGTGCCAGCAGCTTAGCATACACAGGCGCTGAAGCTTTCTTT.

V is TRBV18 and J is TRBJ2-1, with TRBD2 matching 13 bases. The germline V gene encodes CDR1 KGHSH and CDR2 LQKENI. This CDR3 is 17 amino acids long. J was trimmed by 2 bases and V by 3 bases; bases with no gene match: 4. CDR3 region: CASSPRTSGSPYNEQFF. The CDR3 bases are TGTGCCAGCTCACCCCGGACTAGCGGGAGTCCCTACAATGAGCAGTTCTTC.

In regard to this clone: This same CDR3 is encoded by further DNA sequences in the sample. The J gene is TRBJ2-7, the V gene TRBV5-1; D is unresolved. The V gene lost 0 bases and the J gene lost 3 bases, with 10 bases spanning the gap. CDR3 length: 14 residues. Looked up from germline, CDR1 is SGHRS and CDR2 is YFSETQ. Here the CDR3 DNA reads TGCGCCAGCAGCTTGGCCCCAGGTAGCTACGAGCAGTACTTC. This gives the protein CASSLAPGSYEQYF.

The V gene is TRBV7-8, the J gene TRBJ1-1; D perhaps matches TRBD1 (6 bases). Germline-derived CDR1 and CDR2 are SGHVS and FQNEAQ. The length of the CDR3 is 14 residues. The V end lost 5 bases, the J end lost 8 bases, and 18 bases lay between the germline ends. CDR3 bases: TGTGCCAGCAGCACCACCCCCCTCCAGGGGGAAGCTTTCTTT. This codes for CASSTTPLQGEAFF.

The genes are TRBV13 and TRBJ2-7, with D perhaps TRBD2 (6 bases). CDR1 and CDR2 from the germline V gene are PRHDT and FYEKMQ (reference sequence). This CDR3 is 13 amino acids long. V was clipped by 7 bases and J by 4 bases, with 14 bases between them. CDR3 coding DNA: TGTGCCAGCACCCCTGTCCGGGGGTACGAGCAGTACTTC. This codes for CASTPVRGYEQYF.

The chain combines TRBV10-3 with TRBJ2-7; 12 bases fit TRBD2. This CDR3 is 16 amino acids long. V lost 3 bases and J lost 0; bases outside the gene matches: 3. Germline CDR1 ENHRY, CDR2 SYGVKD. The CDR3 spells CAISELAGGSSYEQYF. CDR3 bases: TGTGCCATCAGTGAACTAGCGGGAGGTAGCTCCTACGAGCAGTACTTC.